These 21 T cell receptor beta chains were sequenced from one sample in a study of T cell responses to AZD1222 COVID-19 vaccine. Libraries were prepared by immunoSEQ multiplex PCR; TCRdb keeps only in-frame clonotypes and omits some of them. The data show 75,000 to 95,000 clones, with 80% to 95% seen just once and 25% to 30% held by the top ten. The specimen was peripheral blood, collected 28 days after the second AZD1222 dose. These receptors were obtained from an adult who received the AZD1222 COVID-19 vaccine.

The chain combines TRBV6-5 with TRBJ2-7; 10 bases map to TRBD2. Germline V gene sequence: CDR1 MNHEY, CDR2 SVGAGI. V lost 0 bases, J lost 3 bases, and 2 bases stayed unmatched. This CDR3 spans 15 amino acids. The DNA of the CDR3 is TGTGCCAGCAGTTACTCGCCTAGCGGGAGCTACGAGCAGTACTTC. Protein: CASSYSPSGSYEQYF.

This sequence joins TRBV7-9 and TRBJ2-3; tentative D call: TRBD2 (5 bases). CDR3 length: 13 amino acids. Germline lookup yields CDR1 SEHNR and CDR2 FQNEAQ (reference sequence). With 6 bases removed from V and 1 base from J, the gap between germline ends came to 8 bases. The CDR3 DNA reads as TGTGCCAGCAGTCAGAGGGGCACAGATACGCAGTATTTT. Protein: CASSQRGTDTQYF.

This clone was picked up a small number of times. The rearrangement joins TRBV6-5 to TRBJ1-2; 9 positions match TRBD1. The J segment lost 7 bases and the V segment lost 2 bases, leaving 8 bases of the junction unmatched. Germline V gives CDR1 MNHEY, CDR2 SVGAGI. This CDR3 is 15 amino acids long. The CDR3 region is CASSYHSQGAGGYTF. The CDR3 bases are TGTGCCAGCAGTTACCACTCACAGGGGGCAGGTGGCTACACCTTC.

This clone showed up just once. The J gene is TRBJ2-7, the V gene TRBV19, with 10 bases lining up with TRBD1. The CDR3 extends over 14 amino acids. V lost 5 bases and J lost 3; bases outside the gene matches: 4. Germline lookup yields CDR1 LNHDA and CDR2 SQIVND (reference sequence). The CDR3 DNA is TGTGCCAGTAGTGTCCGGACAGGGGGCTACGAGCAGTACTTC. This translates into CASSVRTGGYEQYF.

This clone has just one count. V and J are TRBV7-2 and TRBJ2-2; D gene ambiguous. CDR3 length equals 12 residues. V was pared by 5 bases and J by 3 bases, with 4 bases between. CDR1 is SGHTA and CDR2 is FQGNSA in the germline V gene. The CDR3 loop is CASSPDTGELFF. CDR3 bases: TGTGCCAGCAGCCCCGACACCGGGGAGCTGTTTTTT.

This clone came up once. The chain combines TRBV27 with TRBJ1-1; TRBD1 is a possible D gene (6 bases). Between the trimmed V and J ends, which lost 5 bases and 1 base, there was a span of 14 bases. This CDR3 region has 15 residues. Per germline, CDR1 MNHEY and CDR2 SMNVEV (reference sequence). The CDR3 spells CASSTNREGNTEAFF. CDR3 sequence (DNA): TGTGCCAGCAGTACTAACAGGGAGGGGAACACTGAAGCTTTCTTT.

The J gene is TRBJ1-5, the V gene TRBV28; D possibly corresponds to TRBD1 (6 bases). The length of the CDR3 is 16 residues. Germline V CDR1 and CDR2: MDHEN, SYDVKM. V was clipped by 7 bases and J by 4 bases, with 20 bases between them. The DNA of the CDR3 is TGTGCCAGCACCCCAACCGGGGGCGGTCGGAATCAGCCCCAGCATTTT. Translation gives CASTPTGGGRNQPQHF.

The chain couples TRBV20-1 to TRBJ1-2; no clear D. Trimming took 3 bases from V and 0 from J, leaving 8 bases between them. The CDR3 contains 13 residues. Germline V CDR1 and CDR2: DFQATT, SNEGSKA (reference sequence). The CDR3 DNA sequence: TGCAGTGCTAGTGTGGTAGCTAACTATGGCTACACCTTC. Its protein product is CSASVVANYGYTF.

The J gene is TRBJ2-7, the V gene TRBV11-3; 8 bases fit TRBD1. Per germline, CDR1 SGHNT and CDR2 YENEEA. Trimming at V came to 5 bases and at J to 4 bases, leaving 7 bases not matched to a gene. The CDR3 length is 14 residues. The DNA of the CDR3 is TGTGCCAGCAGCACCGGACAGGGTTCTTACGAGCAGTACTTC. It specifies CASSTGQGSYEQYF.

The gene calls are TRBV10-1 and TRBJ2-7; 7 bases fit TRBD2. The CDR3 sequence is 12 residues long. CDR1 and CDR2 (germline): WNHNN, SYGVQD (reference sequence). The ends lost 5 bases at V and 4 bases at J; junction bases unmatched: 2. This CDR3 is CASSSGTYEQYF. In DNA, the CDR3 is TGCGCCAGCAGTAGCGGGACGTACGAGCAGTACTTC.

The V gene is TRBV3-1 (or the pseudogene TRBV3-2), the J gene TRBJ2-7, with D perhaps assigned TRBD1 or TRBD2 (5 bases each). The germline V and J ends were trimmed by 8 bases and 6 bases, with 17 bases remaining between them. CDR1 is LGHDT and CDR2 is YNNKEL in the germline V gene (reference sequence). CDR3 size: 13 residues. The DNA for the CDR3 is TGTGCCAGCCGCCGGGGCTACTCGCCCGAGCAGTACTTC. Translated, it gives CASRRGYSPEQYF.

The chain carries TRBV7-9 and TRBJ2-5; 10 nucleotides match TRBD2. Trimming at V came to 10 bases and at J to 1 base, leaving 9 bases not matched to a gene. This CDR3 region has 15 residues. The germline V gene encodes CDR1 SEHNR and CDR2 FQNEAQ (reference sequence). The DNA for the CDR3 is TGTGCCACCCTACGACTAGCGGGCACCCAAGAGACCCAGTACTTC. Its translation is CATLRLAGTQETQYF.

This clone was observed a few times. This sequence joins TRBV28 and TRBJ1-5; no firm D call. V was pared by 7 bases and J by 0 bases, with 16 bases between. CDR1 and CDR2 from the germline V gene are MDHEN and SYDVKM. The CDR3 loop spans 16 amino acids. The CDR3 sequence is CASKEMALYSNQPQHF. CDR3 nucleotide sequence: TGTGCCAGCAAAGAAATGGCACTTTATAGCAATCAGCCCCAGCATTTT.

V usage is TRBV29-1 and J usage is TRBJ1-5; D is possibly TRBD1 (5 bases). The germline V gene has CDR1 SQVTM and CDR2 ANQGSEA. This CDR3 has 13 amino acids. The V end lost 6 bases, the J end lost 9 bases, and 18 bases lay between the germline ends. CDR3 in DNA: TGCAGCGTAGGGGAGACCGGGTGGGGGCCCCAGCATTTT. This translates into CSVGETGWGPQHF.

This chain links TRBV5-8 with TRBJ1-1, with D uncertain. Trimming pared 4 bases from V and 0 bases from J, leaving 16 bases between. This CDR3 has 16 residues. From germline, CDR1 is SGHTS and CDR2 YDEGEE. The CDR3 DNA reads TGTGCCAGCAGCCCCTGGACGGCTTTTATGAACACTGAAGCTTTCTTT. The encoded protein is CASSPWTAFMNTEAFF.

The sample holds one count of this clone. This chain joins TRBV7-2 and TRBJ1-5; D possibly corresponds to TRBD1 (6 bases). V dropped 1 base and J dropped 10 bases, with 11 bases sitting between them. Germline CDR1 and CDR2: SGHTA and FQGNSA. This CDR3 has 13 amino acids. This chain's CDR3 is CASSLGTAQPQHF. CDR3 nucleotides: TGTGCCAGCAGCTTAGGGACAGCCCAACCCCAGCATTTT.

For the CDR3, the DNA is TGTGCCAGCAGCTTGGTGTCTGCCAATGAGCAGTTCTTC. Protein sequence: CASSLVSANEQFF. This chain connects TRBV5-4 to TRBJ2-1; D unclear. V dropped 0 bases and J dropped 6 bases, with 7 bases sitting between them. The CDR3 has 13 residues. CDR1 and CDR2 from the germline V gene are SGHNT and YYREEE (reference sequence).

CDR3 residues: CAISEVAGGTDTQYF. CDR3 coding DNA: TGTGCCATCAGTGAGGTGGCGGGGGGCACAGATACGCAGTATTTT. The chain carries TRBV10-3 and TRBJ2-3; 7 positions match TRBD2. Germline assignment: CDR1 ENHRY and CDR2 SYGVKD. V gave up 2 bases and J gave up 1 base; unmatched junction bases: 3. The CDR3 covers 15 residues.

This clone has a handful of counts. The V call is TRBV7-9, the J call TRBJ2-1; TRBD2 matches 13 bases. The germline V gene has CDR1 SEHNR and CDR2 FQNEAQ (reference sequence). CDR3 length: 16 residues. Trimming at V came to 4 bases and at J to 5 bases, leaving 5 bases not matched to a gene. For the CDR3, the DNA is TGTGCCAGCAGCTGGACTAGCGGGAGATCCCACAATGAGCAGTTCTTC. Its protein is CASSWTSGRSHNEQFF.

V is TRBV5-1 and J is TRBJ2-7, with 7 bases aligning to TRBD1. In germline, CDR1 is SGHRS, CDR2 YFSETQ. CDR3 length equals 14 residues. V was clipped by 4 bases and J by 2 bases; unmatched bases: 6. The chain's CDR3 is CASSPGTAPYEQYF. The CDR3, as DNA: TGCGCCAGCAGCCCCGGGACAGCCCCCTACGAGCAGTACTTC.

This sequence joins TRBV5-1 and TRBJ1-2; D gene uncertain. V lost 4 bases to trimming and J lost 6 bases, with 22 bases between them. Germline V gene data show CDR1 as SGHRS and CDR2 as YFSETQ. The CDR3 consists of 16 residues. CDR3 amino acids: CASSPRASGDPNGYTF. The CDR3 nucleotides read TGCGCCAGCAGCCCCCGAGCTTCGGGAGATCCTAATGGCTACACCTTC.